This T cell receptor (beta chain) emerged from a study of beta chain features in type 1 diabetes (dated 2018 in TCRdb). As for the study more broadly: Mean age, gender distribution, total cell number and subset yield were not different between patients and healthy donors. Across all samples, approximately 98,000,000 sorted cells were examined, and cell number per subset correlated strongly with RNA yield. In the study, recently diagnosed type 1 diabetes patients and matched healthy donors were compared on the TCRB repertoires of their sorted circulating CD4+ T cell subsets. Regulatory and stem cell-like memory subsets were obtained from only 8 patients and about 8 healthy donors, while naive and central memory subsets were obtained from all 30 or so donors.

From its cysteine to its phenylalanine, the CDR3 spans 13 amino acids. Only the CDR3 region is kept as DNA, spanning 39 bases read in frame from base 1. For CDR1 and CDR2, the germline V gene lists MRHNA and SNTAGT. To note about this clone: It has no known antigen specificity. No much larger clone is present one base from it, and per-base qualities are unavailable.

The study at large found these results: Patients with type 1 diabetes made fewer insertions and deleted more nucleotides at VDJ recombination sites, implying thymic rearrangement abnormalities. Only small numbers of individuals were included in the HLA sub-analyses, which left unresolved whether HLA type had any influence on TCRB rearrangement. PCR may preferentially amplify shorter templates, but because patient and control samples were amplified and corrected together, any resulting skew would affect both groups equally. Because cDNA was sequenced instead of genomic DNA, highly expressing activated cells could be over-represented, though the groups showed no difference in activation or CD3 levels. In all four CD4+ subsets, TCRB CDR3 length was moderately but significantly shorter in type 1 diabetes patients. Naive, central memory and regulatory TCRB repertoires appeared to be more similar among patients than among healthy donors.

All of the isolated RNA was reverse transcribed with the High Capacity cDNA Reverse Transcription Kit, so expressed TCRB transcripts were sequenced. Deep immunoSEQ sequencing was applied to naive, central memory and regulatory T cell samples, giving an average of around 3.8 million total reads per sample. Sorted cells were lysed in RLT buffer, and RNA was extracted using DNase-treated RNeasy Micro or Mini kits according to cell number. To prevent cross-contamination, every cell subset was processed on its own, while patient and healthy donor samples were processed together. Using the immunoSEQ multiplex PCR, TCRB sequences were amplified from cDNA into 87-bp fragments spanning the CDR3 region. Amplicons were sequenced on the Illumina HiSeq platform. As for the original processing: Synthetic template baselines were used to correct PCR bias computationally, reads within Hamming distance 2 were collapsed, and singletons that could not be merged were discarded. Reads were aligned against IMGT so that V, D and J genes, CDR3 length and insertions or deletions at six rearrangement sites could be assigned. Clonotype counts were normalized to sorted cell number within each subset before computing true diversity and Gini coefficients with the tcR R package. The overlap coefficient, calculated on TCRB nucleotide sequences, was used to quantify repertoire sharing. Imported from immuneACCESS, the table was reduced by TCRdb to in-frame sequences with V and J called. These copies leave out some clones; in studies compared against another copy, an unresolved V gene accounts for under half, and the cause of the remainder is not known. V, J and clone size are those of that table, while D and trimming were read from the DNA. The sample profile shows about 140,000 clones; around a tenth of them were found once. The ten biggest clones cover less than 0.85% of the sample.

Each donor gave one peripheral blood draw, roughly 120 mL on average, collected into heparinised tubes. Naive, central memory, regulatory and stem cell-like memory CD4+ T cells were sorted on a BD FACSAria II using a panel including CD45RO, CCR7, CD25, CD127, CD95 and CD27. Every sorted population had a purity above 95%. PBMCs were isolated right away by Lymphoprep density gradient centrifugation and were stained directly, without culture. Samples were stained and sorted in pairs, with one healthy donor and one patient per experiment, so that batch effects were minimized. The sequence was collected from a woman between 40 and 50 years old in good health. The sequence is built from TRBV6-4 and TRBJ2-5, and 9 junctional nucleotides match TRBD1. The J call may be in error: the DNA end matches TRBJ2-7 better. Sequencing used central memory CD4+ T cells from blood. The encoded CDR3 is CASSVTGGGEQYF. The DNA sequence reads TGTGCCAGCAGTGTCACAGGGGGCGGCGAGCAGTACTTC.